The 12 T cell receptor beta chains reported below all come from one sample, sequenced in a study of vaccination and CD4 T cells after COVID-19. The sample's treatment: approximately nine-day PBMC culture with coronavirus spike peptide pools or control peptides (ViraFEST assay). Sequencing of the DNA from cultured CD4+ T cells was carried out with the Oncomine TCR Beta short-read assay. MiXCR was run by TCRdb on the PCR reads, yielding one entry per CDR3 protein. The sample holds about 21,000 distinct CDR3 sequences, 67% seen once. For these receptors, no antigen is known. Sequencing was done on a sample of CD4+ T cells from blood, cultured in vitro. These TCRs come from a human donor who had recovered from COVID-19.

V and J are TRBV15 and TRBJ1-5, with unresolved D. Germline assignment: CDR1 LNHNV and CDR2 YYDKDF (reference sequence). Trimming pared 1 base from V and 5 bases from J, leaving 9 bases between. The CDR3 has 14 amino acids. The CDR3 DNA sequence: TGTGCCACCAGCAGAGTAGAGCCAGATCAGCCCCAGCATTTT. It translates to CATSRVEPDQPQHF.

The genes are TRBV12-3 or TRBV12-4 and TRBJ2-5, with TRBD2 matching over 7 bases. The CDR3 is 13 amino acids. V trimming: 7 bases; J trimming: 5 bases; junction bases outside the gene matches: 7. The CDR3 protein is CASNSMGGETQYF. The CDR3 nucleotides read TGTGCCAGCAATAGTATGGGGGGGGAGACCCAGTACTTC.

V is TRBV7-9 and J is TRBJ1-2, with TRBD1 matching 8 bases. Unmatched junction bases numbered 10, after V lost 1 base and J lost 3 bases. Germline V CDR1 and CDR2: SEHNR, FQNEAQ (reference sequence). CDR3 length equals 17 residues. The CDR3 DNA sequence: TGTGCCAGCAGCTTAGATGCAGGGGGCGCCCGGGACTATGGCTACACCTTC. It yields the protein CASSLDAGGARDYGYTF.

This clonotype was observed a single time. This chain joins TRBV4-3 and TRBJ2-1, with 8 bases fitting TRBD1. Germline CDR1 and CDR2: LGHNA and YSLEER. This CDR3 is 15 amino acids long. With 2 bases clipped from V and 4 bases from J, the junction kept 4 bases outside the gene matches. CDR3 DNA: TGCGCCAGCAGCCAACAGGGGGCCCCGTACAATGAGCAGTTCTTC. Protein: CASSQQGAPYNEQFF.

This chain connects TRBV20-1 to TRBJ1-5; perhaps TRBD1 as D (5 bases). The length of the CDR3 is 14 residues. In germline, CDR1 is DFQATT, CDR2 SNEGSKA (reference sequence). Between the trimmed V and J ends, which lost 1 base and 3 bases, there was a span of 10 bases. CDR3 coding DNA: TGCAGTGCTAGAGCCCGACAGTCCAATCAGCCCCAGCATTTT. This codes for CSARARQSNQPQHF.

This chain's CDR3 is CSAPLVSRNNYGYTF. The CDR3 region has the DNA TGCAGTGCTCCCCTAGTCTCACGGAATAACTATGGCTACACCTTC. V usage is TRBV20-1 and J usage is TRBJ1-2, with D unresolved. The V gene lost 5 bases and the J gene lost 1 base, with 17 bases spanning the gap. This CDR3 spans 15 amino acids. Germline V gene data show CDR1 as DFQATT and CDR2 as SNEGSKA (reference sequence).

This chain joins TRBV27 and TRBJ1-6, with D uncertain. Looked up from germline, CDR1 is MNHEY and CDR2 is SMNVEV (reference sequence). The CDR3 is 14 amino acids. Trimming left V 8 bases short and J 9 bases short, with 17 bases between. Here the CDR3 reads CASSSAVRISPLHF. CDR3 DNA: TGTGCCAGCTCCTCCGCGGTCCGAATTTCACCCCTCCACTTT.

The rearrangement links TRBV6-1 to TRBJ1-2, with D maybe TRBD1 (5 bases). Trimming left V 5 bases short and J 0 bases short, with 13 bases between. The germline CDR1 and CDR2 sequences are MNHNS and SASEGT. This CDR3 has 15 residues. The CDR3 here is CASSTPGRANYGYTF. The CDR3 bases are TGTGCCAGCAGTACACCGGGACGGGCTAACTATGGCTACACCTTC.

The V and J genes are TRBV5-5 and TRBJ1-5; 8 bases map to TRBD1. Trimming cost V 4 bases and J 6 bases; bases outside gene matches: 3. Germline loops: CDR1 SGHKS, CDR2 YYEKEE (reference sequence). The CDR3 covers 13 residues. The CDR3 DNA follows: TGTGCCAGCAGCCCAGACAGGGGTCAGCCCCAGCATTTT. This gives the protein CASSPDRGQPQHF.

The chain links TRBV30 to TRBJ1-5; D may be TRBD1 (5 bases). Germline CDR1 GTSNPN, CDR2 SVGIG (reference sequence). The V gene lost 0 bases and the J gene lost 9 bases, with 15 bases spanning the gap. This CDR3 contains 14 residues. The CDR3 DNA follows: TGTGCCTGGAGTGTGCCGACAGTGGGGGGGCCCCAGCATTTT. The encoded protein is CAWSVPTVGGPQHF. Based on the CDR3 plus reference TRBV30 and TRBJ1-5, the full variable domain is SQTIHQWPATLVQPVGSPLSLECTVEGTSNPNLYWYRQAAGRGLQLLFYSVGIGQISSEVPQNLSASRPQDRQFILSSKKLLLSDSGFYLCAWSVPTVGGPQHFGDGTRLSIL.

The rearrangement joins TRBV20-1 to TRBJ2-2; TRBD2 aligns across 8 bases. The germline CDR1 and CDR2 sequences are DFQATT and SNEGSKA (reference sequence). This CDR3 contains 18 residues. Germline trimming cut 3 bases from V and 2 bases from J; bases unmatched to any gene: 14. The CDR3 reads CSAREPLRLAPNTGELFF. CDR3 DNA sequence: TGCAGTGCTAGGGAGCCCCTTAGACTAGCGCCTAACACCGGGGAGCTGTTTTTT.

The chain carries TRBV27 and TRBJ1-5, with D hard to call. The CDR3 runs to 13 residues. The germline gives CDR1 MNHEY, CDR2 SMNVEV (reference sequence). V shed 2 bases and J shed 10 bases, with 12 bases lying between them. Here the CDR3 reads CASSLDSVRPQHF. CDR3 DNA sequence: TGTGCCAGCAGTTTAGACTCCGTTAGACCCCAGCATTTT.